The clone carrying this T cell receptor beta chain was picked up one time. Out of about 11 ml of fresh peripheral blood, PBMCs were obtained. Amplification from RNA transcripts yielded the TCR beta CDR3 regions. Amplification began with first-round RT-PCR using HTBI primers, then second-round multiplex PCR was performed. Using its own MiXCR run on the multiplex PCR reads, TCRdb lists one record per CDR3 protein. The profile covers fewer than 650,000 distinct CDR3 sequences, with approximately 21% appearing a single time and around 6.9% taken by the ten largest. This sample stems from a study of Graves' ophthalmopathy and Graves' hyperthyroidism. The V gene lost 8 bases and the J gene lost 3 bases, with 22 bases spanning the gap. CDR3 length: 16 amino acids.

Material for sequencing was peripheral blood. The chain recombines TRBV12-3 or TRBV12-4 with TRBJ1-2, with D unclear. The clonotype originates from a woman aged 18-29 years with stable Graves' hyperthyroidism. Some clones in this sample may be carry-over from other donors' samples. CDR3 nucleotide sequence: TGTGCCAGCCGGGCCGATATGTGGCAGACCCACTATGGCTACACCTTC. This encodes CASRADMWQTHYGYTF.